A single sample gave rise to the 15 T cell receptor beta chains below, sequenced in a study of shared clonotypes between healthy human individuals. Generated by immunoSEQ multiplex PCR, the TCRdb table keeps only in-frame clones and is missing some. The sample lists about 2 million clones, about 94% occurring once. Positively selected for CCR7, the CD45RO-negative cells used as naive CD8 cells excluded terminally differentiated effector memory CD45RA+ cells. The sequenced material came from naive CD8+ T cells sorted from blood. These TCRs come from a man younger than 35 in good health.

The genes are TRBV5-4 and TRBJ2-3; TRBD2 agrees at 10 bases. The CDR3 has 17 residues. CDR1 and CDR2 (germline): SGHNT, YYREEE (reference sequence). V lost 0 bases to trimming and J lost 2 bases; unmatched junction nucleotides: 6. The CDR3 DNA reads as TGTGCCAGCAGCTTGGGTGGAAGCGGGGGGGCCACAGATACGCAGTATTTT. The encoded protein is CASSLGGSGGATDTQYF.

This clone was detected only once. The chain is built from TRBV4-1 and TRBJ2-3; D not certain. CDR1 and CDR2 (germline): MGHRA, YSYEKL. Between the trimmed V and J ends, which lost 4 bases and 2 bases, there was a span of 16 bases. The CDR3 is 16 amino acids. The CDR3 spells CASSPDAAALTDTQYF. In DNA form, the CDR3 reads TGCGCCAGCAGCCCCGATGCGGCGGCCCTCACAGATACGCAGTATTTT.

The chain links TRBV5-4 to TRBJ2-1, with 9 bases that match TRBD2. Unmatched junction bases numbered 5, after V lost 2 bases and J lost 8 bases. The CDR3 consists of 14 residues. In germline, CDR1 is SGHNT, CDR2 YYREEE (reference sequence). The DNA for the CDR3 is TGTGCCAGCAGCTTTGGCGGGGGGGCGGATGAGCAGTTCTTC. Protein: CASSFGGGADEQFF.

This sequence joins TRBV5-1 and TRBJ2-2, with 7 bases fitting TRBD2. The germline V gene has CDR1 SGHRS and CDR2 YFSETQ. The CDR3 extends over 16 amino acids. Unmatched junction bases numbered 7, after V lost 0 bases and J lost 5 bases. CDR3 DNA sequence: TGCGCCAGCAGCTTGGCGGGGGGAAGCGGAACCGGGGAGCTGTTTTTT. Translating gives CASSLAGGSGTGELFF. The full variable domain, its missing parts supplied by reference TRBV5-1 and TRBJ2-2, is KAGVTQTPRYLIKTRGQQVTLSCSPISGHRSVSWYQQTPGQGLQFLFEYFSETQRNKGNFPGRFSGRQFSNSRSEMNVSTLELGDSALYLCASSLAGGSGTGELFFGEGSRLTVL.

The V and J genes are TRBV2 and TRBJ1-6; D ambiguous. CDR1 is SNHLY and CDR2 is FYNNEI in the germline V gene. The CDR3 has 11 residues. V lost 5 bases and J lost 9, with 5 bases in between. The CDR3 DNA reads TGTGCCAGCAGTTCGTCTTCACCCCTCCACTTT. Encoded protein: CASSSSSPLHF.

The rearrangement links TRBV5-6 to TRBJ2-7; the match to TRBD2 covers 13 bases. The CDR3 runs to 16 residues. Germline V gives CDR1 SGHDT, CDR2 YYEEEE. Trimming at V came to 5 bases and at J to 4 bases, leaving 9 bases not matched to a gene. CDR3 DNA sequence: TGTGCCAGCAGTTACGGACTAGCGGGAGAGGGTTACGAGCAGTACTTC. Translation gives CASSYGLAGEGYEQYF.

J is TRBJ1-2 and V is TRBV2; D unresolved. The CDR3 has 13 amino acids. The ends were cut back, 3 bases at V and 1 base at J, with 6 bases in the middle. Looked up from germline, CDR1 is SNHLY and CDR2 is FYNNEI. In DNA, the CDR3 is TGTGCCAGCAGTGACGCCTTTAACTATGGCTACACCTTC. Its translation is CASSDAFNYGYTF.

CDR3 DNA: TGTGCCAGCAGCGGGACTAGCGGGTTCTACAATGAGCAGTTCTTC. Translating gives CASSGTSGFYNEQFF. The V gene is TRBV2, the J gene TRBJ2-1; 12 bases match TRBD2. Trimming at V came to 6 bases and at J to 3 bases, leaving 3 bases not matched to a gene. The CDR3 sequence is 15 residues long. CDR1 is SNHLY and CDR2 is FYNNEI in the germline V gene.

V and J are TRBV5-1 and TRBJ2-7; 9 nucleotides line up with TRBD2. The CDR3 loop spans 14 amino acids. Trimming cost V 6 bases and J 4 bases; bases outside gene matches: 8. Germline CDR1 is SGHRS and CDR2 is YFSETQ. DNA of the CDR3: TGCGCCAGCAAAGGGCTAGCGGGATCTTACGAGCAGTACTTC. Protein sequence: CASKGLAGSYEQYF.

The CDR3 loop is CASRLTANYNYGYTF. DNA for the CDR3: TGTGCCAGCAGGCTGACAGCCAATTATAACTATGGCTACACCTTC. The chain uses TRBV27 and TRBJ1-2; tentatively, D is TRBD1 (5 bases). The V gene lost 6 bases and the J gene lost 1 base, with 15 bases spanning the gap. The CDR3 consists of 15 residues. Germline CDR1 and CDR2: MNHEY and SMNVEV (reference sequence).

This clone was counted only a few times. CDR3 in amino acids: CASSKTGVNTEAFF. CDR3 DNA sequence: TGCGCCAGCAGCAAGACAGGGGTGAACACTGAAGCTTTCTTT. The chain joins TRBV4-1 to TRBJ1-1; TRBD1 agrees at 8 bases. V shed 5 bases and J 0 bases; nucleotides not matched to a gene: 2. The germline V gene has CDR1 MGHRA and CDR2 YSYEKL. CDR3 size: 14 residues.

The rearrangement joins TRBV2 to TRBJ2-7; D unclear. The CDR3 has 14 amino acids. Trimming pared 1 base from V and 0 bases from J, leaving 7 bases between. Germline values: CDR1 SNHLY, CDR2 FYNNEI. The CDR3 reads CASSEETSSYEQYF. The CDR3 bases are TGTGCCAGCAGTGAAGAGACAAGCTCCTACGAGCAGTACTTC.

This sequence joins TRBV27 and TRBJ1-2; maybe TRBD1 (5 bases). V dropped 3 bases and J dropped 3 bases, with 11 bases sitting between them. Germline lookup yields CDR1 MNHEY and CDR2 SMNVEV (reference sequence). The CDR3 covers 14 residues. CDR3 residues: CASSFDSADYGYTF. As DNA, the CDR3 is TGTGCCAGCAGTTTTGACAGTGCTGACTATGGCTACACCTTC.

The chain combines TRBV5-4 with TRBJ2-7; D may be TRBD2 (5 bases). There are 14 residues in the CDR3. The V end was cut by 2 bases, the J end by 3 bases, with 12 bases between. Per germline, CDR1 SGHNT and CDR2 YYREEE (reference sequence). The CDR3 loop reads CASSFRGTVYEQYF. The DNA for the CDR3 is TGTGCCAGCAGCTTCCGGGGAACGGTCTACGAGCAGTACTTC.

V usage is TRBV25-1 and J usage is TRBJ2-7; TRBD1 might be the D (5 bases). V lost 1 base and J 0 bases, leaving 13 bases between the germline ends. Germline CDR1 MGHDK, CDR2 SYGVNS. CDR3 length: 16 residues. The CDR3 DNA is TGTGCCAGCAGTGAATGGGGCAGACAACTCTCCTACGAGCAGTACTTC. This sequence encodes CASSEWGRQLSYEQYF.